The sequence of this T cell receptor beta chain was determined in a study of yellow fever vaccine responses in identical twins. CDR3 size: 16 residues. CDR1 SNHLY and CDR2 FYNNEI come from the germline V gene. Trimming pared 7 bases from V and 9 bases from J, leaving 27 bases between. Overall study findings and caveats: It has been reported that, in twins, the vaccine T cell response seemed partly convergent and partly personalized.

To note about this clonotype: Its antigen is not identified.

TCRdb re-derived calls from the RT-PCR reads in MiXCR, one entry per CDR3 protein. The table has 30,000 to 40,000 distinct CDR3 sequences, less than 70% seen once; the top ten hold about 4.6%. Sample: T cells from blood (PBMCs), unsorted or a sorted subset (not recorded which), taken before or after yellow fever vaccination (not recorded which). The TCR sequence derives from a woman aged 18-29 years who received the yellow fever vaccine. The V gene is TRBV2, the J gene TRBJ1-2, with D perhaps TRBD1 (6 bases). The CDR3 reads CASTPDGTNVRWRYTF. In nucleotides, the CDR3 is TGTGCCAGCACCCCAGACGGGACAAATGTTCGATGGCGCTACACCTTC.